What follows is one T cell receptor (beta chain) and its context. The antigen it binds to is not known. The input lacks base qualities; no much larger clone sits a single base away. This entry comes from a study of CD8 T cells in Susac syndrome (dated by TCRdb to between 2018 and 2021). With respect to the entire study: Repertoire sequencing was used to test whether CD8+ T cell activation and differentiation in Susac syndrome was antigen driven. Broad study findings and their caveats: The number of individuals in the TCR sequencing and HLA analysis was acknowledged as relatively small.

Peripheral blood CD8+ and CD4+ T cells from healthy donors, Susac syndrome patients and multiple sclerosis patients were profiled by high-throughput TCR beta sequencing. Healthy donors were age- and sex-matched controls. Bulk CD8+ and CD4+ T cells were purified by magnetic negative isolation, whereas CD8+ TEMRA cells were enriched by FACS. Blood was collected in EDTA tubes and processed within 24 hours, with PBMCs isolated through density gradient centrifugation. PBMCs intended for TCR sequencing were cryopreserved in liquid nitrogen and thawed later in a water bath at 37 degrees C. Purity of sorted or isolated CD4+, CD8+ and CD8+ TEMRA cells was at least 90%. RNA was extracted with the RNeasy kit and roughly 0.5 to 1 ug was reverse transcribed using random hexamers. The immunoSEQ multiplex PCR assay, which covers 54 Vbeta and 13 Jbeta segments, was used to amplify TCR beta CDR3 regions. PCR amplification bias was corrected using a synthetic template baseline for primer optimization and computational correction. As for how the authors treated the data: Only productive sequences were kept, with reads annotated to V, D and J genes according to IMGT and analyzed in immunoSEQ Analyzer. Clonality was computed as one minus Shannon entropy normalized by log2 of the number of productive unique sequences. For each patient and control, public and private clones were evaluated among the 100 most prevalent clones. Susac-specific clones were defined as absent from healthy and MS cohorts, around 970 published viral clones and other ImmuneACCESS disease sequences. Clones were called with MiXCR by TCRdb after fastp trimmed the public reads at Q25, and only in-frame beta chains were retained. Rows are unified per CDR3 protein, each entry keeping the most common DNA and genes. For this entry, the V and J calls and clone size follow TCRdb and not the study's own pipeline. Across this sample there are over 120,000 distinct CDR3 sequences, with approximately 94% seen only once. Of the sample, 0.075% to 0.1% is held by the ten largest clones.

The CDR3 goes from the cysteine to the phenylalanine over 15 residues. Only the CDR3 portion is preserved as DNA: 45 bases, with reading frame beginning at the first base. Sequences SGHAT (CDR1) and FQNNGV (CDR2) are obtained from the germline V gene. Between the V and J ends, shortened by 5 bases and 2 bases respectively, the junction contains 15 bases. This sequence uses TRBV11-2 and TRBJ1-2; a tentative D match to TRBD1 spans 6 bases. This clonotype originated in a human donor in good health. What was sequenced was CD4+ T cells from PBMCs. The CDR3 protein is CASSPGTPSNYGYTF. At the DNA level, the sequence is TGTGCCAGCAGCCCCGGGACACCCAGCAACTATGGCTACACCTTC.